What follows is one TCR beta chain and its context. There is no known antigen for this receptor. No much larger clonotype is one base removed from it; base qualities were not supplied. Taken with the paper, the label for time point translates to: pre-sensitization, week 0. Reading the label with the study, this specimen's treatment or condition is: therapeutic diphenylcyclopropenone sensitization with weekly scalp DPC. At every patch-test visit, the blood draw took place before the patch test was put on. To be eligible, patients had to be aged 18 to 70, diagnosed with alopecia and judged suitable for DPC therapy, while pregnant patients were excluded. Total RNA was isolated from unfractionated whole blood collected in Tempus Blood RNA tubes. This sample is drawn from a study of human T cells and chemical hapten exposure (dated by TCRdb to 2020 to 2023). For the wider study: For sensitization, 2% DPC in acetone was applied to a roughly 2 cm by roughly 2 cm area of upper inner arm skin. Patients additionally received weekly therapeutic DPC doses to the scalp throughout the approximately 25-week study period. Libraries were pooled for sequencing, and variation in per-sample TCR yields was attributed mainly to small differences in library volumes within the pool. The patient cohort, mostly female, included alopecia areata with under or over 50% scalp involvement, alopecia totalis and alopecia universalis. Roughly 30 alopecia patients provided blood for TCR sequencing at one to four time points (pre-sensitization, 2, 6 and 24 weeks). Blood was sampled from patients pre-sensitization (week 0) and at 2, 6 and about 24 weeks after DPC sensitization. The study tracked peripheral blood TCR repertoire changes in vivo during primary and secondary sensitization to the hapten diphenylcyclopropenone (DPC) in alopecia patients. Patch tests used Finn chambers with 0.01% DPC on the upper back, scored after 6 days by International Contact Dermatitis Research Group standards.

The study at large found these results: Because all patients had alopecia, a presumed autoimmune disease, the immune response of the patients might differ from that of healthy individuals. DPC sensitization did not change the number of TCRs with a frequency above 1 in 1000, and there was no evidence of changes in global repertoire structure. Compared with pre-sensitization or healthy control sets, expanded TCRs formed significantly more large CDR3 similarity clusters, which is consistent with antigen-driven responses. The number of PT1 expanded TCRs positively correlated with patch test score, significant at thresholds 8, 16 and 32 but not 4. Repeated subsampling changed both the strength of the expansion versus patch-test correlation and the threshold at which the correlation became significant.

The protocol used for the library was RACE. Sequenced using a NextSeq 500. Library preparation attached unique molecular identifiers to individual cDNA molecules for quantitative, reproducible TCR counting. Each blood RNA sample was used to sequence both TCR alpha and TCR beta chains. Regarding the original processing steps: A median of roughly 100,000 TCRs per sample was observed, with a range of roughly 20,000 to 700,000. V, J and CDR3 annotation of the TCR reads was performed with the Decombinator software suite. To make PS versus PT1 abundance plots, every sample was subsampled to the same number of TCRs (28,000). Expanded TCRs were defined as absent before sensitization and observed at least eight times at the 2-week time point. In TCRdb, the public reads were trimmed at Q25 with fastp and aligned with MiXCR, with productive beta chains retained. CDR3 protein duplicates are merged, each entry listing the most common genes and DNA. The V and J calls follow TCRdb's processing rather than the paper's. Counted in this sample were under 200,000 distinct CDR3 sequences; 25% to 30% of them appeared once. The top ten clones comprise about 2.8% of the sample.

Taken from the germline V gene, the CDR1 and CDR2 loops are LGHNA and YNFKEQ. The junction shows trimming of 1 base on V and 10 bases on J, plus 17 bases between the germline ends. The CDR3 starts with the cysteine, ends with the phenylalanine, and has 15 residues. The only DNA kept is the CDR3, 45 bases in frame from the first base. The source material was whole blood, sampled in connection with sensitization to the hapten diphenylcyclopropenone (DPC). The chain couples TRBV4-2 to TRBJ2-1; D gene: possibly TRBD2, on 6 matching bases. This TCR was recovered from a woman in her 30s with alopecia areata. Some clones in this sample may be carry-over from other donors' samples. The CDR3 in this case is CASSQVGDSGGEQFF. The DNA sequence reads TGTGCCAGCAGCCAAGTGGGGGACTCCGGGGGAGAGCAGTTCTTC.